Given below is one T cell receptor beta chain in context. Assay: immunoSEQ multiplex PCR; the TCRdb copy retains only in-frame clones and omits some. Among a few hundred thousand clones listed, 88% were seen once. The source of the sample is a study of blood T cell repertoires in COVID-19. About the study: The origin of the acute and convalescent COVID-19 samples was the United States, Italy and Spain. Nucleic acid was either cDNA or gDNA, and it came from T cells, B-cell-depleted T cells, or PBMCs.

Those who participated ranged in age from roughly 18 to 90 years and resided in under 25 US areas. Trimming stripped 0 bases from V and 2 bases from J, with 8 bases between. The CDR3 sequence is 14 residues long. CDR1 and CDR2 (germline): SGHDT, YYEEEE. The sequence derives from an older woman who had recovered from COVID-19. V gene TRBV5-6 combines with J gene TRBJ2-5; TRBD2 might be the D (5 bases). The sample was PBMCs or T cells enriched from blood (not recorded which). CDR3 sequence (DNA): TGTGCCAGCAGCTTGGGGCGGGCTCAAGAGACCCAGTACTTC. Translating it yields CASSLGRAQETQYF.